This T cell receptor (beta chain) was documented in a study of tissue T cells after allogeneic stem cell transplantation. The CDR3 is 14 amino acids. From germline, CDR1 is KGHPV and CDR2 FQNQEV (reference sequence). V was clipped by 2 bases and J by 3 bases, with 9 bases between them. Stated time point: mouse harvest day 14 after allogeneic transplant. Tail vein injection delivered 10^7 T-cell-depleted bone marrow cells and 10^6 splenic CD5+ T cells. B6 (H2b) cells into BALB/c (H2d) mice; tissues taken at day 7 or 14. TCRbeta CDR3 was sequenced at survey depth with template counts. The table came from immunoSEQ multiplex PCR; TCRdb's copy has only in-frame clones and leaves some out. The sample consists of approximately 5,000 clones, 45% of them appearing once. In its sample, this clone was seen once. Its specificity is unknown. Mouse germline and gene names are used. The read stops 1 residue short of the end of the CDR3; the missing end is completed from the germline J gene.

Findings and limits, study-wide: Within patients, tissue anatomy strongly shaped TCR repertoire composition. Motif-based clustering found tissue-specific repertoire signatures shared across patients, though few clones were shared.

The V and J genes are TRBV26 and TRBJ2-4, with no clear D. Sequencing used gut tissue. The receptor comes from a female BALB/c mouse given C57BL/6 T cells with graft-versus-host disease after an allogeneic hematopoietic cell transplant. The CDR3 reads CASSLERIQNTLYF. Partial CDR3 DNA: TGTGCCAGCAGTCTGGAGCGGATCCAAAACACCTTGTAC.